One and the same sample provided the 20 T cell receptor beta chains below, sequenced in a study of control samples from healthy donors and cancer patients. Only in-frame clones appear in the TCRdb table, and some are missing; sequencing was by immunoSEQ multiplex PCR. The sample lists hundreds of thousands of clones, approximately 90% occurring once. The source material was PBMCs. The receptors originated from a man aged 40-49 years with head and neck cancer.

The V gene is TRBV27, the J gene TRBJ1-6; D is uncertain. The CDR3 sequence is 13 residues long. The germline V gene has CDR1 MNHEY and CDR2 SMNVEV (reference sequence). Trimming took off 2 bases at V and 9 bases at J, with 8 bases between the two ends. The CDR3 spells CASSLARGSPLHF. The CDR3 DNA reads TGTGCCAGCAGTTTAGCTCGGGGTTCACCCCTCCACTTT.

This chain joins TRBV5-1 and TRBJ1-1; TRBD1 agrees at 12 bases. Trimming took 3 bases from V and 5 from J; bases not matched to a gene: 5. Germline loops: CDR1 SGHRS, CDR2 YFSETQ. The CDR3 loop spans 15 amino acids. CDR3 in amino acids: CASSSRDRGRTEAFF. Written as DNA, the CDR3 is TGCGCCAGCAGCTCCCGGGACAGGGGGCGGACTGAAGCTTTCTTT.

The chain links TRBV19 to TRBJ2-5; D unclear. Between the trimmed V and J ends, which lost 3 bases and 5 bases, there was a span of 16 bases. The CDR3 extends over 15 amino acids. CDR1 LNHDA and CDR2 SQIVND come from the germline V gene (reference sequence). CDR3 region: CASSIYLARTETQYF. In DNA, the CDR3 is TGTGCCAGTAGTATTTATCTGGCCCGGACGGAGACCCAGTACTTC.

This clone was seen a few times. The CDR3 spells CASSQDHGHSNQPQHF. The CDR3 nucleotides read TGTGCCAGCAGCCAAGATCACGGACATAGCAATCAGCCCCAGCATTTT. The chain recombines TRBV4-2 with TRBJ1-5; possibly TRBD1 for D (5 bases). V lost 0 bases and J 0 bases, leaving 9 bases between the germline ends. Germline CDR1 LGHNA, CDR2 YNFKEQ. This CDR3 contains 16 residues.

For this clone: Other DNA sequences within the sample encode an identical CDR3. The chain couples TRBV19 to TRBJ2-3; 11 bases are a match to TRBD2. The V gene's germline CDR1 is LNHDA and CDR2 SQIVND (reference sequence). V lost 5 bases, J lost 2 bases, and 3 bases stayed unmatched. The CDR3 consists of 15 residues. CDR3 sequence reads: CASSASGGYTDTQYF. CDR3 nucleotides: TGTGCCAGTAGTGCTAGCGGGGGGTACACAGATACGCAGTATTTT.

CDR3 region: CASSTLAGATDTQYF. CDR3 in DNA: TGTGCCAGTAGTACCTTAGCGGGAGCGACAGATACGCAGTATTTT. V and J are TRBV19 and TRBJ2-3; TRBD2 matches at 9 bases. The CDR3 covers 15 residues. The ends lost 4 bases at V and 3 bases at J; junction bases unmatched: 5. From germline, CDR1 is LNHDA and CDR2 SQIVND (reference sequence).

V usage is TRBV19 and J usage is TRBJ2-4, with D perhaps TRBD2 (6 bases). The CDR3 runs to 14 residues. The V and J ends lost 7 bases and 3 bases respectively, with 13 bases between them. Germline CDR1 and CDR2: LNHDA and SQIVND (reference sequence). Written as DNA, the CDR3 is TGTGCCAGTACCCTCGGGGGTGGCAAAAACATTCAGTACTTC. Translating gives CASTLGGGKNIQYF.

The chain recombines TRBV19 with TRBJ1-2; maybe TRBD1 (6 bases). With 9 bases removed from V and 7 bases from J, the gap between germline ends came to 18 bases. The CDR3 sequence is 13 residues long. CDR1 is LNHDA and CDR2 is SQIVND in the germline V gene (reference sequence). CDR3 in DNA: TGTGCCAGCAGAGGGGGTATGGGGAGTGGCTACACCTTC. The encoded protein is CASRGGMGSGYTF.

The chain has TRBV28 and TRBJ1-2; 9 nucleotides agree with TRBD1. The V gene end was trimmed by 6 bases and the J gene end by 4 bases; junction bases not matched to a gene: 6. Germline V gene sequence: CDR1 MDHEN, CDR2 SYDVKM. The CDR3 extends over 14 amino acids. This chain's CDR3 is CASSQRQGGYGYTF. CDR3 DNA sequence: TGTGCCAGCAGCCAAAGACAGGGGGGCTATGGCTACACCTTC.

V is TRBV30 and J is TRBJ2-7; weak D call: TRBD1 (6 bases). This CDR3 has 14 residues. Trimming shortened V by 5 bases and J by 2 bases, and 16 bases separated the two germline ends. Per germline, CDR1 GTSNPN and CDR2 SVGIG (reference sequence). This CDR3 reads CAWGQGQGTYEQYF. The CDR3 DNA sequence: TGTGCCTGGGGGCAGGGGCAGGGAACCTACGAGCAGTACTTC.

This clone was counted a few times. The chain joins TRBV20-1 to TRBJ1-4; D is uncertain. From germline, CDR1 is DFQATT and CDR2 SNEGSKA (reference sequence). Trimming cost V 6 bases and J 5 bases, with 19 bases left between them. The CDR3 is 15 residues long. CDR3 sequence reads: CSASGNKRANEKLFF. The CDR3 DNA reads TGCAGTGCCAGTGGGAATAAACGGGCGAATGAAAAACTGTTTTTT.

This clone was observed once. The gene calls are TRBV7-8 and TRBJ2-3; D is unresolved. Between the trimmed V and J ends, which lost 4 bases and 2 bases, there was a span of 13 bases. Germline CDR1 SGHVS, CDR2 FQNEAQ. The CDR3 has 15 residues. CDR3 in DNA: TGTGCCAGCAGCTCACGGACCCTTTACACAGATACGCAGTATTTT. This codes for CASSSRTLYTDTQYF. The entire variable domain, with the rest obtained from reference TRBV7-8 and TRBJ2-3, is as follows: GAGVSQSPRYKVAKRGQDVALRCDPISGHVSLFWYQQALGQGPEFLTYFQNEAQLDKSGLPSDRFFAERPEGSVSTLKIQRTQQEDSAVYLCASSSRTLYTDTQYFGPGTRLTVL.

This clone was found once. The chain joins TRBV6-5 to TRBJ2-2; D gene ambiguous. The CDR3 is 15 residues long. With 7 bases removed from V and 6 bases from J, the gap between germline ends came to 18 bases. Germline values: CDR1 MNHEY, CDR2 SVGAGI. The CDR3 DNA is TGTGCCAGCAAGGTCCCGGGCCGGATCCCCGGGGAGCTGTTTTTT. It yields the protein CASKVPGRIPGELFF.

The chain is built from TRBV9 and TRBJ1-4; D possibly corresponds to TRBD1 (5 bases). V was pared by 0 bases and J by 7 bases, with 16 bases between. CDR1 is SGDLS and CDR2 is YYNGEE in the germline V gene. This CDR3 is 16 amino acids long. The CDR3 region is CASSVAGLSPIEKLFF. CDR3 in DNA: TGTGCCAGCAGCGTAGCGGGACTTTCGCCAATTGAAAAACTGTTTTTT.

The J gene is TRBJ1-5, the V gene TRBV11-2; TRBD1 might be the D (5 bases). Trimming cost V 5 bases and J 0 bases, with 11 bases left between them. In germline, CDR1 is SGHAT, CDR2 FQNNGV. CDR3 length equals 15 residues. The CDR3 region has the DNA TGTGCCAGCAGCGCCAGGACACCTAGCAATCAGCCCCAGCATTTT. This gives the protein CASSARTPSNQPQHF.

This clone was recorded only once. V gene TRBV27 combines with J gene TRBJ1-2; perhaps TRBD1 as D (6 bases). CDR3 length equals 16 residues. Per the germline V gene, CDR1 is MNHEY and CDR2 is SMNVEV (reference sequence). V lost 4 bases to trimming and J lost 0 bases, with 15 bases between them. The CDR3 region has the DNA TGTGCCAGCAGTTCCGGACAGAGGCGAGCTAACTATGGCTACACCTTC. It codes for CASSSGQRRANYGYTF.

The chain combines TRBV7-9 with TRBJ2-7, with D possibly being TRBD1 (6 bases). Trimming stripped 5 bases from V and 3 bases from J, with 14 bases between. This CDR3 contains 14 residues. Germline-derived CDR1 and CDR2 are SEHNR and FQNEAQ (reference sequence). CDR3 region: CASSPMDSNYEQYF. The CDR3 nucleotides are TGTGCCAGCAGCCCAATGGACAGCAACTACGAGCAGTACTTC.

V usage is TRBV4-3 and J usage is TRBJ1-2, with TRBD1 as a possible D gene (6 bases). Germline CDR1 reads LGHNA; CDR2 reads YSLEER. The length of the CDR3 is 14 residues. The V and J ends lost 3 bases and 8 bases respectively, with 16 bases between them. For the CDR3, the DNA is TGCGCCAGCAGCCAGGGGGCCGGATTTGGGGGCTACACCTTC. This gives the protein CASSQGAGFGGYTF.

The V and J genes are TRBV10-3 and TRBJ2-1, with 11 bases identical to TRBD2. This CDR3 is built from 15 residues. The trim removed 7 bases at V and 5 bases at J, leaving 7 bases unmatched. In germline, CDR1 is ENHRY, CDR2 SYGVKD. In DNA form, the CDR3 reads TGTGCCATCAAGGGGGGACTAGCGGAACACAATGAGCAGTTCTTC. As protein: CAIKGGLAEHNEQFF.

The V call is TRBV6-1, the J call TRBJ2-4; maybe TRBD1 (6 bases). The CDR3 totals 16 residues. CDR1 is MNHNS, CDR2 SASEGT, per germline. Trimming left V 1 base short and J 7 bases short, with 17 bases between. The CDR3 sequence: CASSEGLQGGWNIQYF. CDR3 DNA sequence: TGTGCCAGCAGTGAAGGTTTACAGGGTGGTTGGAACATTCAGTACTTC.